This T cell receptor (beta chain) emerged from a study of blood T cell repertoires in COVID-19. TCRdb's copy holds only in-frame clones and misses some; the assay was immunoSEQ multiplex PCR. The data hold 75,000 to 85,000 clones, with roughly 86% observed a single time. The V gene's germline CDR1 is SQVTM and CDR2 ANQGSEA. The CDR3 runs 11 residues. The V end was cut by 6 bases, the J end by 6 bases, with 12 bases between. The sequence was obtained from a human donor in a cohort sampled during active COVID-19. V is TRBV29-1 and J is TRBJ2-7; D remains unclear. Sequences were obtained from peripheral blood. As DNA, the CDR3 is TGCAGCGTCGTGACCCAGGCCGAGCAGTACTTC. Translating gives CSVVTQAEQYF.